The present T cell receptor (beta chain) was sequenced within a study of shared clonotypes between healthy human individuals. V shed 5 bases and J 2 bases; nucleotides not matched to a gene: 9. The germline CDR1 and CDR2 sequences are MNHEY and SVGAGI. This CDR3 spans 15 amino acids. Produced via immunoSEQ multiplex PCR; TCRdb's table is partial and in-frame only. The table includes about 600,000 clones, approximately 97% detected once. V gene TRBV6-5 combines with J gene TRBJ2-7; TRBD1 matches at 7 bases. The source of this sequence is a woman aged 25-40 years in good health. Sequencing was done on a sample of naive CD4+ T cells sorted from blood. As to subset: CD45RA+ positively selected. As DNA, the CDR3 is TGTGCCAGCAGTCCTCGGGACAGCCCTCCCTACGAGCAGTACTTC. Translation gives CASSPRDSPPYEQYF.